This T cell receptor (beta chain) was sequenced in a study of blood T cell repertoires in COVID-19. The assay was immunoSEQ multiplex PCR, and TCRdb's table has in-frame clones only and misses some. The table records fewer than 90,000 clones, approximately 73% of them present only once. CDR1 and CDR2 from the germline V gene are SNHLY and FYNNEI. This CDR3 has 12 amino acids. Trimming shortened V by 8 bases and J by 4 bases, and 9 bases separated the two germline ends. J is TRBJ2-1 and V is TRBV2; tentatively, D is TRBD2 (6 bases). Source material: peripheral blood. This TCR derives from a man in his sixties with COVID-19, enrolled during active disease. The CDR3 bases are TGTGCCAGCTGGGACTTATACAATGAGCAGTTCTTC. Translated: CASWDLYNEQFF.